This TCR beta chain was obtained from a study of beta chain features in type 1 diabetes. The CDR3 is made up of 12 amino acids. V lost 5 bases and J lost 5, with 10 bases in between. Germline CDR1 and CDR2: SNHLY and FYNNEI. Every bit of the isolated RNA underwent reverse transcription, so sequencing read expressed TCRB transcripts. Stem cell-like memory T cell samples underwent survey-depth immunoSEQ sequencing. They averaged about 1.1 million reads. Sequencing used immunoSEQ multiplex PCR; TCRdb keeps in-frame clones, though not all of them. The sample lists 65,000 to 100,000 clones; 25% to 35% were seen once. This clone occurred a few times.

Material for sequencing was stem cell memory CD4+ T cells from blood. The clonotype originates from a young woman in good health. V usage is TRBV2 and J usage is TRBJ2-7; maybe TRBD2 (5 bases). This CDR3 reads CASSLLEDEQYF. As DNA, the CDR3 is TGTGCCAGCAGTTTACTAGAGGACGAGCAGTACTTC.